The clone carrying this T cell receptor (beta chain) was picked up one time. Its target is unknown. It may be a read error: a sequence one base away is much more abundant. Amplification of TCR beta CDR3 regions used RNA as the template. RT-PCR in the first round (using the HTBI primer set) targeted the TCR CDR3. TCRdb recomputed calls from the multiplex PCR reads with MiXCR, one row per CDR3 protein. The sample records hundreds of thousands of distinct CDR3 sequences, just under 45% being singletons. The sample comes from a study of T cells in Graves' hyperthyroidism and ophthalmopathy. Findings and caveats of the study: Ophthalmopathy could be told apart from stable hyperthyroidism with a 13 V-J model. Before onset, ophthalmopathy was predicted by the model a median roughly 6.4 months earlier. Also found in blood were most expanded thyroid clonotypes above 0.001.

The CDR3 is made up of 15 amino acids. Germline CDR1 is SGHVS and CDR2 is FQNEAQ. Researchers barred patients who had uncontrolled infection, other autoimmune disease, pregnancy or lactation. This TCR was recovered from an adult man with Graves' disease, either hyperthyroidism or ophthalmopathy (not recorded which). This rearrangement joins TRBV7-8 to TRBJ1-5, with TRBD1 as a possible D gene (6 bases). Sequencing was performed on peripheral blood or thyroid tissue (not recorded which). The CDR3 DNA reads as TGTGCCCGCAGCCCCCTGGACAGACCCAATCAGCCCCAGCATTTT. Amino acid sequence: CARSPLDRPNQPQHF. The whole variable domain, filled in from reference TRBV7-8 and TRBJ1-5, reads GAGVSQSPRYKVAKRGQDVALRCDPISGHVSLFWYQQALGQGPEFLTYFQNEAQLDKSGLPSDRFFAERPEGSVSTLKIQRTQQEDSAVYLCARSPLDRPNQPQHFGDGTRLSIL.